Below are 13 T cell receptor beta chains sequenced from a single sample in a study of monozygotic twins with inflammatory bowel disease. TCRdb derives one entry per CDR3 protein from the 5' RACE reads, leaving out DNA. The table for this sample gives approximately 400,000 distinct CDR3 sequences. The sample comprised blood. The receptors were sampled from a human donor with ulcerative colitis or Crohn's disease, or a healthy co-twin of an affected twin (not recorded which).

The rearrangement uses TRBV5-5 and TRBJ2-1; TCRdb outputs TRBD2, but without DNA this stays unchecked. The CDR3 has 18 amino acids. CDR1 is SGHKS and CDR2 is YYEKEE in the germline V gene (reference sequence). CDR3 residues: CASSLNRLAGGSYNEQFF. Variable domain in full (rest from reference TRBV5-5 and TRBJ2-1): DAGVTQSPTHLIKTRGQQVTLRCSPISGHKSVSWYQQVLGQGPQFIFQYYEKEERGRGNFPDRFSARQFPNYSSELNVNALLLGDSALYLCASSLNRLAGGSYNEQFFGPGTRLTVL.

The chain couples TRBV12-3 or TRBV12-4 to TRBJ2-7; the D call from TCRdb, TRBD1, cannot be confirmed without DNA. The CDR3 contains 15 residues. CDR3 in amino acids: CASSAPGKLSYEQYF.

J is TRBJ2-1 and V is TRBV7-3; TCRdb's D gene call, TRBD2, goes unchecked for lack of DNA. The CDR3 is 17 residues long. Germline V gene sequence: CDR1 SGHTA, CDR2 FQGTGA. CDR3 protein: CASSLTSMSSGGREQFF.

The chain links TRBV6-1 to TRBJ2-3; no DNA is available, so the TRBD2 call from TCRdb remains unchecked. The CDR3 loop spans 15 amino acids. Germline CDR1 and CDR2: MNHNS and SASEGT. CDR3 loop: CASRPTSGYTDTQYF.

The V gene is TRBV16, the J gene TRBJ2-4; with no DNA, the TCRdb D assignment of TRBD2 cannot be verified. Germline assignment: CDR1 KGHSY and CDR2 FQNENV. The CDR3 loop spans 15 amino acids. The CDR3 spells CASSQLAGDGNIQYF.

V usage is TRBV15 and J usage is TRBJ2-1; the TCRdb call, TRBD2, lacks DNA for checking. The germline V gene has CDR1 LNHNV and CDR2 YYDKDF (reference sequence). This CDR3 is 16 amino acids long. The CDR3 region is CATSKDIAALSNEQFF.

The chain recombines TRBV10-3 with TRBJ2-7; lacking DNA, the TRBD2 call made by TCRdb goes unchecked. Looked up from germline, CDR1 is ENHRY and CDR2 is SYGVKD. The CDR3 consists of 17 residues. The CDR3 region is CAISAGGSGGLAYEQYF.

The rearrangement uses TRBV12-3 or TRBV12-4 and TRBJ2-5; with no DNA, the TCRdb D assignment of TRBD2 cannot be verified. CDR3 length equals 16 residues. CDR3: CASRDQSRADQETQYF.

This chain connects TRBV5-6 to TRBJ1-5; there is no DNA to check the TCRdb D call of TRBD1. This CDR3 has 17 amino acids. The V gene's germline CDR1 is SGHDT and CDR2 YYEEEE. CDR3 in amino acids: CASSLHTGGFSNQPQHF.

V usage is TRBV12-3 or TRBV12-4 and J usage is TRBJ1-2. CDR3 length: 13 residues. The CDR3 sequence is CASSLEREDGYTF.

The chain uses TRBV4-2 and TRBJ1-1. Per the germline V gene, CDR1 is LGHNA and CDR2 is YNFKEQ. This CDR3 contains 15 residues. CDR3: CASSQVGGGTTEAFF.

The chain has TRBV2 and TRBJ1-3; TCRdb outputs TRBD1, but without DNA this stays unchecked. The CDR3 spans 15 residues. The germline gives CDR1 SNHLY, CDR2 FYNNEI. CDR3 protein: CAIGKGFLPGNTIYF.

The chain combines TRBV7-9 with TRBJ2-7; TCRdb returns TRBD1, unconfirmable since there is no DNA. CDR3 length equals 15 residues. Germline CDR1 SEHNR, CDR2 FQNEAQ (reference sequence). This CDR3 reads CASLRAGGRDYEQYF.